The rows below give T cell receptor beta chains drawn from one sample of a study of blood T cell repertoires in COVID-19. This table comes from immunoSEQ multiplex PCR, and its TCRdb copy is limited to in-frame clones, with some not included. The table records around 310,000 clones, 90% of them present only once. The specimen was peripheral blood. These TCRs come from a woman aged 25-40 years with COVID-19, enrolled during active disease. Each CDR3 is given without its conserved first and last residue.

CDR3 protein	V gene	J gene
ASSSGPGYDTQY	TRBV6-5	TRBJ2-3
ASSIASGSSGETQY	TRBV19	TRBJ2-5
ASSVTGDSPLH	TRBV5-1	TRBJ1-6
ASRREANTGELF	TRBV6-5	TRBJ2-2
RPGQPGEAF	TRBV20-1	TRBJ1-1
ATSDPGQGNYGYT	TRBV24-1	TRBJ1-2
ASSLTSGRDNEQF	TRBV6-2/TRBV6-3	TRBJ2-1
ASSSGLTIYEQY	TRBV5-5	TRBJ2-7
ASIDRGGSNQPQH	TRBV19	TRBJ1-5
ASSPTREFTGELF	TRBV18	TRBJ2-2
ASSWAPGDYEQY	TRBV21-1	TRBJ2-7
AWSSFPGQGSTGELF	TRBV30	TRBJ2-2
ASSHTGEQETQY	TRBV7-6	TRBJ2-5
ASSYPPGGRGNTGELF	TRBV6-2/TRBV6-3	TRBJ2-2
ASSLDRQYNSPLH	TRBV13	TRBJ1-6
ASSLRGSGTYEQY	TRBV27	TRBJ2-7
ASTRQGVDEQF	TRBV2	TRBJ2-1
ATKQGSNYGYT	TRBV6-5	TRBJ1-2
ASSLVGGSAPDTQY	TRBV5-5	TRBJ2-3
ASSNRGRGGQPQH	TRBV19	TRBJ1-5
SASGGPSSYEQY	TRBV20-1	TRBJ2-7
ATSDPGLGNTIY	TRBV24-1	TRBJ1-3
ASSTTDRGREKLF	TRBV5-1	TRBJ1-4
ASSRTSGGSSYEQY	TRBV7-9	TRBJ2-7
ASSPGLAGVPLATDTQY	TRBV5-4	TRBJ2-3